The 3 T cell receptor beta chains below were found in one sample sequenced in a study of T cells in Graves' hyperthyroidism and ophthalmopathy. The TCR beta CDR3 regions underwent amplification using RNA transcripts as the source. In the first-round RT-PCR of the TCR CDR3, the HTBI primer set was used. TCRdb reanalysed the multiplex PCR reads using MiXCR and keeps one entry per CDR3 protein. The sample shows about 560,000 distinct CDR3 sequences, approximately 15% of them seen only once. Sequencing used blood. These receptor sequences come from a woman in her late teens or twenties with Graves' hyperthyroidism.

This clonotype has a count of ten or more. The chain combines TRBV11-2 with TRBJ2-3, with 11 nucleotides matching TRBD2. The CDR3 length is 18 residues. Trimming removed 0 bases from V and 6 bases from J; junction bases left unmatched: 11. Germline CDR1 and CDR2: SGHAT and FQNNGV. This CDR3 reads CASSLEGGLAGGGDTQYF. In DNA, the CDR3 is TGTGCCAGCAGCTTAGAGGGGGGCCTAGCGGGAGGCGGGGATACGCAGTATTTT. The whole variable domain, remainder taken from reference TRBV11-2 and TRBJ2-3, is EAGVAQSPRYKIIEKRQSVAFWCNPISGHATLYWYQQILGQGPKLLIQFQNNGVVDDSQLPKDRFSAERLKGVDSTLKIQPAKLEDSAVYLCASSLEGGLAGGGDTQYFGPGTRLTVL.

At least ten counts were recorded for this clonotype. The chain is built from TRBV20-1 and TRBJ2-7; 7 bases are a match to TRBD1. This CDR3 region has 15 residues. V trimming: 3 bases; J trimming: 5 bases; junction bases outside the gene matches: 13. Germline V lookup: CDR1 DFQATT, CDR2 SNEGSKA (reference sequence). CDR3 nucleotide sequence: TGCAGTGCTAGTCAGTCGGGACAGCTCATCAACGAGCAGTACTTC. Amino acids: CSASQSGQLINEQYF.

The chain uses TRBV7-9 and TRBJ2-2, with 7 bases that match TRBD2. This CDR3 contains 15 residues. V was pared by 5 bases and J by 2 bases, with 5 bases of the junction left unmatched. CDR1 is SEHNR and CDR2 is FQNEAQ in the germline V gene (reference sequence). This chain's CDR3 is CASSTGLVNTGELFF. CDR3 DNA: TGTGCCAGCAGCACCGGACTAGTCAACACCGGGGAGCTGTTTTTT. The full variable domain, with the rest looked up from reference TRBV7-9 and TRBJ2-2, is DTGVSQNPRHKITKRGQNVTFRCDPISEHNRLYWYRQTLGQGPEFLTYFQNEAQLEKSRLLSDRFSAERPKGSFSTLEIQRTEQGDSAMYLCASSTGLVNTGELFFGEGSRLTVL.